The T cell receptor (beta chain) described here comes from a study of technical replicates of blood from several donors. This clone showed up just once. Here immunoSEQ multiplex PCR was the method, and the copy in TCRdb shows in-frame clones only, minus some. The table records 75,000 to 90,000 clones, 90% to 95% of them present only once. CDR1 and CDR2 (germline): SGHTA, FQGNSA. This CDR3 is 15 amino acids long. The V gene lost 0 bases and the J gene lost 2 bases, with 11 bases spanning the gap. The chain has TRBV7-2 and TRBJ2-7; tentative D call: TRBD1 (6 bases). The sequencing input was T cells isolated from PBMCs. The clonotype comes from a human donor in good health. CDR3 DNA sequence: TGTGCCAGCAGCTTAGCGCACAGGGTTGCCTACGAGCAGTACTTC. Translating it yields CASSLAHRVAYEQYF.